Following are 21 T cell receptor beta chains from one sample sequenced in a study of CD8 T cells in ankylosing spondylitis. MiXCR, applied by TCRdb to the 5' RACE reads, yields one record per CDR3 protein. Altogether 300,000 to 350,000 distinct CDR3 sequences are present, around 15% being singletons, with the ten largest covering about 1%. Sequenced input: blood, either unsorted or a sorted T cell fraction (not recorded which). These receptor sequences come from a male donor with ankylosing spondylitis or in good health (not recorded which).

J is TRBJ2-1 and V is TRBV3-1; the match to TRBD2 covers 9 bases. Germline CDR1 reads LGHDT; CDR2 reads YNNKEL (reference sequence). CDR3 length equals 16 residues. Trimming cost V 1 base and J 3 bases; bases outside gene matches: 4. CDR3 nucleotide sequence: TGTGCCAGCAGCCAAGTGGGCGGGGGGGGCTACAATGAGCAGTTCTTC. This gives the protein CASSQVGGGGYNEQFF.

This clonotype has at least ten counts. This chain joins TRBV15 and TRBJ2-2, with 9 bases identical to TRBD1. In germline, CDR1 is LNHNV, CDR2 YYDKDF (reference sequence). The CDR3 covers 19 residues. V lost 2 bases and J lost 2; bases outside the gene matches: 12. CDR3 DNA sequence: TGTGCCACCAGCAGAAGCCGCTGGGACAGGGAGCCTAACACCGGGGAGCTGTTTTTT. Protein sequence: CATSRSRWDREPNTGELFF.

For the CDR3, the DNA is TGTGCCAGCAATCGGATCGGCTATGGCTACACCTTC. Translation gives CASNRIGYGYTF. The chain joins TRBV2 to TRBJ1-2; D gene ambiguous. V shed 7 bases and J shed 4 bases, with 10 bases lying between them. Germline V gene sequence: CDR1 SNHLY, CDR2 FYNNEI. The length of the CDR3 is 12 residues. The full variable domain, its missing parts supplied by reference TRBV2 and TRBJ1-2, is EPEVTQTPSHQVTQMGQEVILRCVPISNHLYFYWYRQILGQKVEFLVSFYNNEISEKSEIFDDQFSVERPDGSNFTLKIRSTKLEDSAMYFCASNRIGYGYTFGSGTRLTVV.

This clonotype was seen a handful of times. This chain links TRBV5-1 with TRBJ1-5; tentatively, D is TRBD1 (6 bases). The CDR3 is made up of 17 amino acids. Germline CDR1 and CDR2: SGHRS and YFSETQ. Trimming removed 4 bases from V and 1 base from J, with 18 bases in between. The CDR3 here is CASSPGVGGRSNQPQHF. CDR3 in DNA: TGCGCCAGCAGCCCGGGAGTCGGGGGGCGAAGCAATCAGCCCCAGCATTTT.

V is TRBV27 and J is TRBJ2-7, with TRBD2 identical over 10 bases. CDR3 length: 16 amino acids. V was pared by 4 bases and J by 2 bases, with 8 bases of the junction left unmatched. CDR1 is MNHEY, CDR2 SMNVEV, per germline (reference sequence). In DNA, the CDR3 is TGTGCCAGCAGTTCCCCGGGTAGCGGGGGGACCTACGAGCAGTACTTC. This codes for CASSSPGSGGTYEQYF.

The genes are TRBV2 and TRBJ2-2, with D uncertain. The CDR3 sequence is 13 residues long. Per germline, CDR1 SNHLY and CDR2 FYNNEI. Trimming removed 6 bases from V and 4 bases from J, with 9 bases in between. The CDR3 DNA is TGTGCCAGCAGGGTGACATTCACCGGGGAGCTGTTTTTT. Its protein product is CASRVTFTGELFF.

This clonotype appeared a few times. V gene TRBV7-2 combines with J gene TRBJ1-1; D gene unclear. V lost 5 bases and J lost 3, with 13 bases in between. The CDR3 contains 14 residues. Germline V lookup: CDR1 SGHTA, CDR2 FQGNSA. The CDR3 reads CASSPDGRYTEAFF. The CDR3 region has the DNA TGTGCCAGCAGCCCCGACGGCCGTTACACTGAAGCTTTCTTT.

This sequence joins TRBV20-1 and TRBJ2-5, with D tentatively TRBD2 (5 bases). The V gene's germline CDR1 is DFQATT and CDR2 SNEGSKA (reference sequence). The CDR3 extends over 16 amino acids. With 2 bases removed from V and 2 bases from J, the gap between germline ends came to 18 bases. CDR3 sequence: CSARSEWGVQQETQYF. The CDR3 nucleotides are TGCAGTGCTAGATCCGAATGGGGAGTACAACAAGAGACCCAGTACTTC.

This sequence joins TRBV4-2 and TRBJ2-3; TRBD2 matches at 8 bases. Germline CDR1 is LGHNA and CDR2 is YNFKEQ. V lost 1 base, J lost 8 bases, and 2 bases stayed unmatched. The CDR3 length is 13 residues. Here the CDR3 DNA reads TGTGCCAGCAGCCAAGGAGCGGGGGCTACGCAGTATTTT. Its protein is CASSQGAGATQYF.

The genes are TRBV12-3 or TRBV12-4 and TRBJ2-7, with TRBD1 identical over 11 bases. There are 17 residues in the CDR3. After removal of 1 base from V and 5 bases from J, the junction contained 10 bases not matched to a gene. For the CDR3, the DNA is TGTGCCAGCAGTTTAGGGACAGGGGGCTTAAAACTAGACGAGCAGTACTTC. Translating it yields CASSLGTGGLKLDEQYF.

This clonotype appeared a few times. This chain uses TRBV2 with TRBJ1-1, with no clear D. The CDR3 has 13 residues. V shed 6 bases and J shed 1 base, with 9 bases lying between them. CDR1 SNHLY and CDR2 FYNNEI come from the germline V gene. This CDR3 is CASRADGNTEAFF. The DNA of the CDR3 is TGTGCCAGCAGGGCGGACGGGAACACTGAAGCTTTCTTT.

The chain has TRBV5-1 and TRBJ1-3, with D uncertain. The germline V gene encodes CDR1 SGHRS and CDR2 YFSETQ. The V end lost 0 bases, the J end lost 1 base, and 5 bases lay between the germline ends. The CDR3 has 14 residues. The CDR3 sequence is CASSLEQSGNTIYF. In DNA, the CDR3 is TGCGCCAGCAGCTTGGAGCAGTCTGGAAACACCATATATTTT.

The rearrangement links TRBV7-6 to TRBJ2-5; 8 bases align to TRBD1. V shed 1 base and J 4 bases; nucleotides not matched to a gene: 5. CDR1 is SGHVS and CDR2 is FNYEAQ in the germline V gene. CDR3 length: 15 amino acids. CDR3 loop: CASSLVAGGGETQYF. The CDR3 nucleotides read TGTGCCAGCAGCTTAGTCGCAGGGGGCGGAGAGACCCAGTACTTC.

This clonotype was observed a few times. The rearrangement links TRBV5-1 to TRBJ2-7, with 10 bases that match TRBD1. This CDR3 has 16 amino acids. Germline V lookup: CDR1 SGHRS, CDR2 YFSETQ. Unmatched junction bases numbered 12, after V lost 4 bases and J lost 5 bases. The CDR3 sequence is CASSPPKTGGVHEQYF. As DNA, the CDR3 is TGCGCCAGCAGCCCCCCAAAGACAGGGGGCGTTCACGAGCAGTACTTC.

This clonotype has more than one count but fewer than ten. CDR3 in amino acids: CASLTGAPMNTEAFF. Written as DNA, the CDR3 is TGTGCTAGTTTAACAGGGGCACCCATGAACACTGAAGCTTTCTTT. V and J are TRBV12-5 and TRBJ1-1, with 7 bases aligning to TRBD1. Germline V gives CDR1 LGHNT, CDR2 FRNRAP. The CDR3 sequence is 15 residues long. V lost 8 bases to trimming and J lost 0 bases; unmatched junction nucleotides: 9.

The chain carries TRBV5-1 and TRBJ1-2, with D possibly being TRBD1 (5 bases). The germline V and J ends were trimmed by 4 bases and 6 bases, with 13 bases remaining between them. The CDR3 runs 13 residues. The V gene's germline CDR1 is SGHRS and CDR2 YFSETQ. The CDR3 nucleotides read TGCGCCAGCAGCCCAGTACAAGGGGATGGCTACACCTTC. Protein product: CASSPVQGDGYTF.

This clonotype was detected only a few times. This chain connects TRBV15 to TRBJ2-3; D is possibly TRBD1 or TRBD2 (6 bases each). This CDR3 spans 16 amino acids. Trimming stripped 5 bases from V and 1 base from J, with 16 bases between. Germline assignment: CDR1 LNHNV and CDR2 YYDKDF (reference sequence). The CDR3 DNA reads TGTGCCACCAGCGCGCCCTGGGGGGCAGGCACAGATACGCAGTATTTT. It specifies CATSAPWGAGTDTQYF.

This clonotype has more than one count but fewer than ten. The V gene is TRBV27, the J gene TRBJ1-5, with 8 bases matching TRBD1. This CDR3 is built from 15 residues. The junction had 7 bases not matched to a gene; V was cut back by 5 bases and J by 4 bases. Germline V gene lookup returns CDR1 MNHEY and CDR2 SMNVEV (reference sequence). The chain's CDR3 is CASSPDRGGNQPQHF. The CDR3 DNA is TGTGCCAGCAGTCCCGACAGGGGCGGGAATCAGCCCCAGCATTTT.

This clonotype was observed a handful of times. The rearrangement joins TRBV5-1 to TRBJ2-1; 11 bases line up with TRBD2. The CDR3 contains 16 residues. Germline V gives CDR1 SGHRS, CDR2 YFSETQ. V shed 0 bases, J shed 8 bases, and the junction held 7 bases outside the gene matches. DNA of the CDR3: TGCGCCAGCAGCTTGGAGCCTAGCGGGGGGTTGTATGAGCAGTTCTTC. As protein: CASSLEPSGGLYEQFF.

Only a few counts were recorded for this clonotype. The rearrangement joins TRBV19 to TRBJ2-7; 7 bases map to TRBD1. Trimming at V came to 4 bases and at J to 2 bases, leaving 5 bases not matched to a gene. The length of the CDR3 is 14 residues. Germline values: CDR1 LNHDA, CDR2 SQIVND (reference sequence). CDR3 DNA sequence: TGTGCCAGTAGTACAGGGGGTATTACCTACGAGCAGTACTTC. Its protein product is CASSTGGITYEQYF.

V is TRBV20-1 and J is TRBJ2-5, with D maybe TRBD2 (5 bases). The V gene's germline CDR1 is DFQATT and CDR2 SNEGSKA (reference sequence). The CDR3 sequence is 12 residues long. V lost 6 bases and J 1 base, leaving 9 bases between the germline ends. This CDR3 is CSAMRVQETQYF. DNA of the CDR3: TGCAGTGCCATGAGGGTCCAAGAGACCCAGTACTTC.